Described below is a single T cell receptor beta chain sequence and its context. In the source study's methods: Estimation of nucleated cell counts relied on the amplification of reference gene primers. The data were produced by immunoSEQ multiplex PCR, yet TCRdb's version contains in-frame clones alone and is incomplete. D and trimming were read from the DNA, whereas the V and J calls and clone size are those reported in that table. The sample consists of more than 10,000 clones, about 73% of them appearing once. The entry originates in a study of blood T cell repertoires in COVID-19. As for the study in general: Samples came from the United States, Italy and Spain, spanning acute and convalescent COVID-19. PBMCs, B-cell-depleted T cells, or T cells provided the cDNA or gDNA that made up the material.

Germline V gene sequence: CDR1 SGHNT, CDR2 YYREEE (reference sequence). The V end was cut by 0 bases, the J end by 1 base, with 7 bases between. This CDR3 has 14 amino acids. Sequencing used peripheral blood. The chain couples TRBV5-4 to TRBJ2-5; no definite D call. This sequence was found in a human donor in a cohort sampled during active COVID-19. CDR3 protein: CASSLAGAQETQYF. CDR3 in DNA: TGTGCCAGCAGCTTGGCGGGTGCCCAAGAGACCCAGTACTTC.